What follows are 27 T cell receptor beta chains derived from one specimen sequenced in a study of early T cells in non-severe SARS-CoV-2 infection. TCRdb re-derived calls from the 5' RACE reads in MiXCR, one entry per CDR3 protein. Of roughly 40,000 distinct CDR3 sequences in the sample, roughly 5% were seen once. Sequenced material: whole blood. These receptors were obtained from an adult who was a healthcare worker with PCR-confirmed SARS-CoV-2 infection or an uninfected control (not recorded which).

This clonotype was observed at least ten times. The V and J genes are TRBV7-2 and TRBJ2-3; maybe TRBD2 (6 bases). Trimming removed 3 bases at V and 4 bases at J, with 11 bases between. The length of the CDR3 is 14 residues. CDR1 and CDR2 (germline): SGHTA, FQGNSA. CDR3 loop: CASSFGGPPDTQYF. The DNA for the CDR3 is TGTGCCAGCAGCTTCGGGGGACCGCCAGATACGCAGTATTTT. The whole variable domain, filled in from reference TRBV7-2 and TRBJ2-3, reads GAGVSQSPSNKVTEKGKDVELRCDPISGHTALYWYRQSLGQGLEFLIYFQGNSAPDKSGLPSDRFSAERTGGSVSTLTIQRTQQEDSAVYLCASSFGGPPDTQYFGPGTRLTVL.

The sample holds a few counts of this clonotype. V is TRBV2 and J is TRBJ2-2, with D perhaps TRBD2 (6 bases). The germline gives CDR1 SNHLY, CDR2 FYNNEI. This CDR3 contains 17 residues. V lost 2 bases to trimming and J lost 4 bases, with 17 bases between them. CDR3 sequence (DNA): TGTGCCAGCAGTGAAAAATCCGGACTACCTCTCACCGGGGAGCTGTTTTTT. Amino acids: CASSEKSGLPLTGELFF.

This clonotype was detected a few times. The chain couples TRBV7-9 to TRBJ2-7, with 13 bases identical to TRBD2. Germline assignment: CDR1 SEHNR and CDR2 FQNEAQ (reference sequence). J gave up 2 bases and V 5 bases, and 3 bases lay outside the gene matches. This CDR3 spans 15 amino acids. The CDR3 DNA is TGTGCCAGCAGCCCGGGACTAGCGGGAACCTACGAGCAGTACTTC. This translates into CASSPGLAGTYEQYF.

This clonotype was seen at least ten times. V usage is TRBV2 and J usage is TRBJ1-3; no reliable D call. Looked up from germline, CDR1 is SNHLY and CDR2 is FYNNEI. The CDR3 has 12 residues. V lost 6 bases to trimming and J lost 5 bases, with 8 bases between them. DNA of the CDR3: TGTGCCAGCAGCGTATCCCGAAACACCATATATTTT. Translated, it gives CASSVSRNTIYF.

This clonotype was recorded many times. The chain couples TRBV28 to TRBJ2-1, with 16 bases matching TRBD2. Per the germline V gene, CDR1 is MDHEN and CDR2 is SYDVKM. J lost 8 bases, V lost 6 bases, and 7 bases had no gene match. This CDR3 has 16 amino acids. The CDR3 bases are TGTGCCAGCAGAACCACGGGACTAGCGGGAGGGTATGAGCAGTTCTTC. This codes for CASRTTGLAGGYEQFF. Based on the CDR3 plus reference TRBV28 and TRBJ2-1, the full variable domain is DVKVTQSSRYLVKRTGEKVFLECVQDMDHENMFWYRQDPGLGLRLIYFSYDVKMKEKGDIPEGYSVSREKKERFSLILESASTNQTSMYLCASRTTGLAGGYEQFFGPGTRLTVL.

The chain uses TRBV5-5 and TRBJ2-1; 16 bases are a match to TRBD2. Germline V lookup: CDR1 SGHKS, CDR2 YYEKEE (reference sequence). V was pared by 10 bases and J by 9 bases, with 7 bases of the junction left unmatched. CDR3 size: 14 residues. The CDR3 reads CALGLAGGPIEQFF. The CDR3 DNA reads as TGTGCCCTGGGACTAGCGGGAGGGCCGATTGAGCAGTTCTTC.

V usage is TRBV15 and J usage is TRBJ2-3; D is tentatively TRBD1 or TRBD2 (5 bases each). V was clipped by 1 base and J by 1 base, with 12 bases between them. Germline loops: CDR1 LNHNV, CDR2 YYDKDF (reference sequence). CDR3 length: 16 residues. CDR3 region: CATSRALRGRTDTQYF. In nucleotides, the CDR3 is TGTGCCACCAGCAGAGCCCTCCGGGGCCGCACAGATACGCAGTATTTT.

This rearrangement joins TRBV5-4 to TRBJ1-5; TRBD1 might be the D (6 bases). Trimming removed 0 bases at V and 0 bases at J, with 10 bases between. From germline, CDR1 is SGHNT and CDR2 YYREEE (reference sequence). CDR3 length equals 16 residues. Written as DNA, the CDR3 is TGTGCCAGCAGCTTGGACGGACAGCTTAGCAATCAGCCCCAGCATTTT. Translating it yields CASSLDGQLSNQPQHF.

Ten or more counts support this clonotype. The chain employs TRBV5-5 and TRBJ2-1; D call uncertain. The germline V and J ends were trimmed by 0 bases and 6 bases, with 13 bases remaining between them. The CDR3 sequence is 15 residues long. Germline CDR1 SGHKS, CDR2 YYEKEE (reference sequence). Written as DNA, the CDR3 is TGTGCCAGCAGCTTGGTACAGCCCGGCGCCAATGAGCAGTTCTTC. Translation gives CASSLVQPGANEQFF. The full variable domain, rest sourced from reference TRBV5-5 and TRBJ2-1, is DAGVTQSPTHLIKTRGQQVTLRCSPISGHKSVSWYQQVLGQGPQFIFQYYEKEERGRGNFPDRFSARQFPNYSSELNVNALLLGDSALYLCASSLVQPGANEQFFGPGTRLTVL.

This clonotype was seen at least ten times. J is TRBJ2-5 and V is TRBV12-3 or TRBV12-4; 7 nucleotides line up with TRBD2. The CDR3 totals 13 residues. The V and J ends lost 8 bases and 6 bases, in that order; junction bases with no gene match: 9. Here the CDR3 reads CASGRLAVKTQYF. The DNA of the CDR3 is TGTGCCAGCGGGAGGCTAGCGGTCAAGACCCAGTACTTC.

This clonotype was counted many times. The rearrangement joins TRBV7-9 to TRBJ1-2; TRBD1 aligns across 7 bases. Trimming cost V 5 bases and J 4 bases; bases outside gene matches: 1. In germline, CDR1 is SEHNR, CDR2 FQNEAQ (reference sequence). This CDR3 contains 12 residues. The chain's CDR3 is CASSRDSYGYTF. CDR3 in DNA: TGTGCCAGCAGCCGGGACAGCTATGGCTACACCTTC.

This clonotype was observed a handful of times. The V and J genes are TRBV7-2 and TRBJ2-2, with D unresolved. Trimming shortened V by 5 bases and J by 2 bases, and 15 bases separated the two germline ends. The CDR3 runs to 16 residues. Germline-derived CDR1 and CDR2 are SGHTA and FQGNSA. The CDR3 nucleotides read TGTGCCAGCAGCCCCTTGTCCAGGATCAACACCGGGGAGCTGTTTTTT. Translated, it gives CASSPLSRINTGELFF.

This clonotype was seen a handful of times. The rearrangement uses TRBV6-5 and TRBJ2-1; D assignment may be TRBD1 or TRBD2 (6 bases each). The V end was cut by 6 bases, the J end by 10 bases, with 13 bases between. CDR1 is MNHEY and CDR2 is SVGAGI in the germline V gene. CDR3 length equals 12 residues. The CDR3 nucleotides read TGTGCCAGCAGCCGTCGGGGGCGGGAGCAGTTCTTC. Translated: CASSRRGREQFF.

This clonotype appeared many times. V and J are TRBV21-1 and TRBJ2-4; TRBD1 is the table's D call, not checked against the DNA. TRBV21-1 is marked as a pseudogene. The CDR3 extends over 13 amino acids. The CDR3 loop reads CAREGHRKNIQYF. CDR3 DNA: TGTGCCAGAGAGGGACACCGTAAAAACATTCAGTACTTC.

In its sample, this clonotype was seen many times. This chain uses TRBV6-5 with TRBJ1-5; possibly TRBD1 for D (6 bases). Trimming stripped 5 bases from V and 2 bases from J, with 13 bases between. The CDR3 is 15 amino acids. The germline CDR1 and CDR2 sequences are MNHEY and SVGAGI. CDR3 DNA sequence: TGTGCCAGCAGTACCAACAGGGATGGCAATCAGCCCCAGCATTTT. It yields the protein CASSTNRDGNQPQHF.

This clonotype was counted at least ten times. The rearrangement joins TRBV7-6 to TRBJ1-1; possible D gene TRBD1, 5 bases. Germline values: CDR1 SGHVS, CDR2 FNYEAQ. The CDR3 has 16 amino acids. V was cut by 1 base and J by 1 base, with 13 bases left in between. The CDR3 DNA reads TGTGCCAGCAGCTTAGGTGTGCAGGGAGGGAACACTGAAGCTTTCTTT. It codes for CASSLGVQGGNTEAFF.

This clonotype was seen ten or more times. The chain is built from TRBV14 and TRBJ2-1; D is uncertain. V lost 2 bases and J lost 0, with 14 bases in between. The germline gives CDR1 SGHDN, CDR2 FVKESK. This CDR3 is built from 17 residues. The CDR3 is CASSQFVGGSSYNEQFF. In nucleotides, the CDR3 is TGTGCCAGCAGCCAATTCGTGGGTGGAAGCTCCTACAATGAGCAGTTCTTC.

This clonotype occurred many times. The chain joins TRBV29-1 to TRBJ2-7; tentative D call: TRBD2 (6 bases). Looked up from germline, CDR1 is SQVTM and CDR2 is ANQGSEA. Trimming took 5 bases from V and 2 from J, leaving 13 bases between them. The CDR3 consists of 13 residues. The CDR3 reads CSVTAGTPYEQYF. CDR3 bases: TGCAGCGTTACAGCGGGCACGCCCTACGAGCAGTACTTC.

At least ten counts were recorded for this clonotype. The rearrangement uses TRBV18 and TRBJ2-2; TRBD1 matches 7 bases. Unmatched junction bases numbered 2, after V lost 0 bases and J lost 4 bases. This CDR3 is 15 amino acids long. The germline gives CDR1 KGHSH, CDR2 LQKENI. CDR3 bases: TGTGCCAGCTCACCACCGGCAGGGGGCACCGGGGAGCTGTTTTTT. Its protein is CASSPPAGGTGELFF.

This clonotype was counted at least ten times. This chain links TRBV27 with TRBJ2-1; 13 positions match TRBD2. The germline V gene encodes CDR1 MNHEY and CDR2 SMNVEV (reference sequence). The CDR3 runs to 17 residues. The V segment lost 5 bases and the J segment 10 bases; nucleotides outside the gene matches: 14. CDR3 nucleotide sequence: TGTGCCAGCAGTCGTCCCACCGGGACTAGCGGGATTGGGGAGCAGTTCTTC. It encodes CASSRPTGTSGIGEQFF.

This clonotype has ten or more counts. V gene TRBV7-9 combines with J gene TRBJ1-6; D unclear. V was cut by 0 bases and J by 7 bases, with 7 bases left in between. This CDR3 has 14 amino acids. Germline V gene sequence: CDR1 SEHNR, CDR2 FQNEAQ (reference sequence). Written as DNA, the CDR3 is TGTGCCAGCAGCTTAGCGCTGGGGAATTCACCCCTCCACTTT. It codes for CASSLALGNSPLHF. The entire variable domain, with the rest obtained from reference TRBV7-9 and TRBJ1-6, is as follows: DTGVSQNPRHKITKRGQNVTFRCDPISEHNRLYWYRQTLGQGPEFLTYFQNEAQLEKSRLLSDRFSAERPKGSFSTLEIQRTEQGDSAMYLCASSLALGNSPLHFGNGTRLTVT.

There are many counts of this clonotype. This rearrangement joins TRBV29-1 to TRBJ2-1; 7 bases are a match to TRBD1. The length of the CDR3 is 14 residues. After removal of 4 bases from V and 2 bases from J, the junction contained 5 bases not matched to a gene. Germline CDR1 and CDR2: SQVTM and ANQGSEA. The CDR3 loop is CSVADRDPYNEQFF. The CDR3 DNA sequence: TGCAGCGTTGCAGACAGGGACCCCTACAATGAGCAGTTCTTC.

This clonotype was picked up a small number of times. The chain links TRBV6-2 or TRBV6-3 to TRBJ2-4; 10 nucleotides align to TRBD1. This CDR3 spans 16 amino acids. The germline gives CDR1 MNHEY, CDR2 SVGEGT. V lost 7 bases, J lost 7 bases, and 13 bases stayed unmatched. Written as DNA, the CDR3 is TGTGCCAGCACCCGGGACAGGGGACAGCCTACGAACATTCAGTACTTC. Protein sequence: CASTRDRGQPTNIQYF.

This clonotype has at least ten counts. The V and J genes are TRBV2 and TRBJ2-1, with 12 bases lining up with TRBD2. Germline loops: CDR1 SNHLY, CDR2 FYNNEI. This CDR3 region has 20 residues. The ends lost 2 bases at V and 3 bases at J; junction bases unmatched: 14. CDR3 residues: CASSESRSSGGVGNYNEQFF. DNA for the CDR3: TGTGCCAGCAGTGAAAGCCGGTCTAGCGGGGGGGTCGGTAACTACAATGAGCAGTTCTTC.

Only a few counts were recorded for this clonotype. The CDR3 DNA is TGCGCCAGCAGCCAAGTCAACTTGGTTAGCACAGATACGCAGTATTTT. Its protein product is CASSQVNLVSTDTQYF. The chain uses TRBV4-1 and TRBJ2-3; D uncertain. The germline gives CDR1 MGHRA, CDR2 YSYEKL. V was pared by 1 base and J by 0 bases, with 11 bases between. The CDR3 is made up of 16 amino acids.

This clonotype is categorized as medium-sized (0.01 to 0.1%). This chain uses TRBV7-6 with TRBJ2-5; no clear D. This CDR3 region has 11 residues. Germline V gene data show CDR1 as SGHVS and CDR2 as FNYEAQ. Trimming cost V 8 bases and J 4 bases, with 8 bases left between them. CDR3 in amino acids: CASSPGETQYF. In nucleotides, the CDR3 is TGTGCCAGCTCACCTGGAGAGACCCAGTACTTC. The full variable domain, with the rest looked up from reference TRBV7-6 and TRBJ2-5, is GAGVSQSPRYKVTKRGQDVALRCDPISGHVSLYWYRQALGQGPEFLTYFNYEAQQDKSGLPNDRFSAERPEGSISTLTIQRTEQRDSAMYRCASSPGETQYFGPGTRLLVL.

This clonotype was observed many times. The rearrangement uses TRBV6-2 or TRBV6-3 and TRBJ2-4, with 7 bases identical to TRBD1. Per the germline V gene, CDR1 is MNHEY and CDR2 is SVGEGT. This CDR3 is built from 16 residues. With V trimmed by 4 bases and J by 3 bases, 9 bases remained unmatched. The CDR3 sequence is CASSSLTGTLKNIQYF. Written as DNA, the CDR3 is TGTGCCAGCAGTTCCCTGACAGGGACCCTCAAAAACATTCAGTACTTC.